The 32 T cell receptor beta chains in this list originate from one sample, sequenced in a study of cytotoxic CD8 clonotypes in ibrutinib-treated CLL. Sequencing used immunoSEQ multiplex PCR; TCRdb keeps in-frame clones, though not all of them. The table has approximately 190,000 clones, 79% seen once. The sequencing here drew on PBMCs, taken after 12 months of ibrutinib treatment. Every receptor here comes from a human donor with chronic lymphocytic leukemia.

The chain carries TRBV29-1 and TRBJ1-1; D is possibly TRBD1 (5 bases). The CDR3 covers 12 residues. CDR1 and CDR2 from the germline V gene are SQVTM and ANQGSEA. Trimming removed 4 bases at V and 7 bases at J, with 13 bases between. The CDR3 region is CSVAGFSVEAFF. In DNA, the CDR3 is TGCAGCGTTGCAGGGTTTTCGGTTGAAGCTTTCTTT.

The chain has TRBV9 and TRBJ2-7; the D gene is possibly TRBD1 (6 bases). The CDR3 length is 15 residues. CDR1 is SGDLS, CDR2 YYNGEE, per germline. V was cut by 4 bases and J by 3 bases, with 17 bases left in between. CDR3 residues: CASSKGRDRLYEQYF. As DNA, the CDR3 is TGTGCCAGCAGCAAGGGGAGAGACAGGCTCTACGAGCAGTACTTC.

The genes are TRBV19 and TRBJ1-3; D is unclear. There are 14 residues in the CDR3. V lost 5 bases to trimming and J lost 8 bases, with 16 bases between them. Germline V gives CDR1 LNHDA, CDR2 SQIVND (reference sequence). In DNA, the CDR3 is TGTGCCAGTAGTCCGGCCGGCGAGGCGTACACCATATATTTT. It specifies CASSPAGEAYTIYF.

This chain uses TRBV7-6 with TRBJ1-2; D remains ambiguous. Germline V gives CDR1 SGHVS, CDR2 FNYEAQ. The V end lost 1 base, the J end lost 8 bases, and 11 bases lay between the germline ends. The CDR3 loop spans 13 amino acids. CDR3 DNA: TGTGCCAGCAGCTTAGTAGGGTTTGGGGGCTACACCTTC. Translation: CASSLVGFGGYTF.

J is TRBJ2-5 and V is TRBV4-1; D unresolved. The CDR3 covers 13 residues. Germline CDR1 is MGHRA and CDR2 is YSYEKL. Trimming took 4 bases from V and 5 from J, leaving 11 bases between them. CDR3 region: CASSPGPRETQYF. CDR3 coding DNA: TGCGCCAGCAGCCCGGGCCCGCGGGAGACCCAGTACTTC.

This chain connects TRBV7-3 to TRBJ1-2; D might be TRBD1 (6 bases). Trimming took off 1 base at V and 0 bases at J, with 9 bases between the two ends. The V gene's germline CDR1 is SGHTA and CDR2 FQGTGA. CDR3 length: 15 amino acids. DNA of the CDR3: TGTGCCAGCAGCTTAAAGCAGGGGCCTAACTATGGCTACACCTTC. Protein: CASSLKQGPNYGYTF. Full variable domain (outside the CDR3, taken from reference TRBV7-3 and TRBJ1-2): GAGVSQTPSNKVTEKGKYVELRCDPISGHTALYWYRQSLGQGPEFLIYFQGTGAADDSGLPNDRFFAVRPEGSVSTLKIQRTERGDSAVYLCASSLKQGPNYGYTFGSGTRLTVV.

This chain's CDR3 is CASSQDRYLGQGAYEQYF. CDR3 coding DNA: TGTGCCAGCAGCCAAGATCGATACCTCGGACAGGGGGCGTACGAGCAGTACTTC. The chain combines TRBV4-2 with TRBJ2-7, with 11 positions matching TRBD1. This CDR3 is built from 18 residues. Germline values: CDR1 LGHNA, CDR2 YNFKEQ. V was pared by 0 bases and J by 4 bases, with 11 bases of the junction left unmatched.

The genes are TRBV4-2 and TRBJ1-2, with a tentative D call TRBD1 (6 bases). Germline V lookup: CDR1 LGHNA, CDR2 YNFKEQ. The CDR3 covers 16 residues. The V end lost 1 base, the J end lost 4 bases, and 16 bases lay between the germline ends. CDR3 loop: CASSQGRDTEGYGYTF. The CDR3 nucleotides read TGTGCCAGCAGCCAAGGTCGGGACACGGAAGGCTATGGCTACACCTTC.

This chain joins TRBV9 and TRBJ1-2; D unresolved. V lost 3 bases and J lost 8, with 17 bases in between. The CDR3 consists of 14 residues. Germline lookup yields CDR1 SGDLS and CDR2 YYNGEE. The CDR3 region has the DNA TGTGCCAGCAGCGCGACGGGGTATAGGGAAGGCTACACCTTC. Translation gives CASSATGYREGYTF.

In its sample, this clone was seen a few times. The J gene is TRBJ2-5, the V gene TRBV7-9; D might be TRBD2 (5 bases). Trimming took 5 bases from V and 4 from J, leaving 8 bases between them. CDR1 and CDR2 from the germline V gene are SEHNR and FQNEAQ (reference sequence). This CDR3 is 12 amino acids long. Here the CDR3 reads CASSRELETQYF. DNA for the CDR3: TGTGCCAGCAGCCGGGAATTAGAGACCCAGTACTTC.

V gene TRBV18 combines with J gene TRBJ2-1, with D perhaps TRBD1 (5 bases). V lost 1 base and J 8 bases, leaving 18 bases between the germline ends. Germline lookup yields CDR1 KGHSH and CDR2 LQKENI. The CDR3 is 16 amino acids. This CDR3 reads CASSPQQGFKPDEQFF. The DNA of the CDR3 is TGTGCCAGCTCACCACAGCAGGGTTTCAAACCTGATGAGCAGTTCTTC.

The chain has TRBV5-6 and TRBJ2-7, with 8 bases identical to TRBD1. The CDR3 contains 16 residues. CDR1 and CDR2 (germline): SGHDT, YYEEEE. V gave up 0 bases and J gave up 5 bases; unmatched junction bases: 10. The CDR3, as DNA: TGTGCCAGCAGCTTGGCCGTGACAGGGGCGCTCGACGAGCAGTACTTC. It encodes CASSLAVTGALDEQYF. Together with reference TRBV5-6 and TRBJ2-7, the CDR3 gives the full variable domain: DAGVTQSPTHLIKTRGQQVTLRCSPKSGHDTVSWYQQALGQGPQFIFQYYEEEERQRGNFPDRFSGHQFPNYSSELNVNALLLGDSALYLCASSLAVTGALDEQYFGPGTRLTVT.

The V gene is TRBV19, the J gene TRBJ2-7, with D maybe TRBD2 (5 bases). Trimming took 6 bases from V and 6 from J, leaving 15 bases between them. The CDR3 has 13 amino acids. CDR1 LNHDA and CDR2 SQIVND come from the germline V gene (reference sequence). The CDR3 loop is CASRWAGGSEQYF. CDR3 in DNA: TGTGCCAGTAGGTGGGCAGGAGGTAGCGAGCAGTACTTC.

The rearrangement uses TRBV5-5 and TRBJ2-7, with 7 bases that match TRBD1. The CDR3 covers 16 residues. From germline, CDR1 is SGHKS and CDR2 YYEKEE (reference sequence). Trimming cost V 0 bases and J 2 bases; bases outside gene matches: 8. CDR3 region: CASSLAGTGETYEQYF. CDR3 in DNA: TGTGCCAGCAGCTTGGCGGGAACAGGGGAAACCTACGAGCAGTACTTC.

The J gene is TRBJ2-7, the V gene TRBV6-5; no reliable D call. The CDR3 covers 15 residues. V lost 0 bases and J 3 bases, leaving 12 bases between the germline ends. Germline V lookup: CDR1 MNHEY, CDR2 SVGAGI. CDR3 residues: CASSYSSTVYYEQYF. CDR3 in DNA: TGTGCCAGCAGTTACTCCAGCACAGTCTACTACGAGCAGTACTTC.

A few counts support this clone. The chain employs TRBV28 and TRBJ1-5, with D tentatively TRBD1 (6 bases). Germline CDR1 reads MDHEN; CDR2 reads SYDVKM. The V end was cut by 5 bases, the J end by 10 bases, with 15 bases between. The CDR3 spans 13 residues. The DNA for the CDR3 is TGTGCCAGCAGTGTAGGGAACAGGGACCCCCAGCATTTT. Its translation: CASSVGNRDPQHF.

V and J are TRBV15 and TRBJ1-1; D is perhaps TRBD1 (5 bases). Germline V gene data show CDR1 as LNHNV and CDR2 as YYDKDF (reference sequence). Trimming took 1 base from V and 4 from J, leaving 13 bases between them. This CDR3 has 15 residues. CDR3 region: CATSRVAGFSTEAFF. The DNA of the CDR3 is TGTGCCACCAGCAGAGTGGCAGGGTTTAGCACTGAAGCTTTCTTT.

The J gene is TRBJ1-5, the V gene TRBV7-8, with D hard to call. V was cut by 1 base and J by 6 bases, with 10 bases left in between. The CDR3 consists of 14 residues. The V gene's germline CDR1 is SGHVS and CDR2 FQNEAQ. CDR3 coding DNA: TGTGCCAGCAGCTTAGTCCGATCCCGTCAGCCCCAGCATTTT. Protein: CASSLVRSRQPQHF.

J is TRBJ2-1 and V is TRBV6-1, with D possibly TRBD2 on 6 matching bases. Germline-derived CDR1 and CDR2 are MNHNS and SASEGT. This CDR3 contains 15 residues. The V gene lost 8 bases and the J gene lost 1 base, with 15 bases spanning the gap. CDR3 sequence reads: CASFRREMSYNEQFF. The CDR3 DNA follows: TGTGCCAGCTTTCGGAGGGAGATGTCCTACAATGAGCAGTTCTTC.

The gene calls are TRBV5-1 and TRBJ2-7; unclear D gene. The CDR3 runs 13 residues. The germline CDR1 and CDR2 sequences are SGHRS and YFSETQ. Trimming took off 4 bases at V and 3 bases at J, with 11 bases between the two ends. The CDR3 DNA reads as TGCGCCAGCAGCCCCAGCCTCCACTACGAGCAGTACTTC. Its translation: CASSPSLHYEQYF. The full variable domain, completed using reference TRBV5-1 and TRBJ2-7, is KAGVTQTPRYLIKTRGQQVTLSCSPISGHRSVSWYQQTPGQGLQFLFEYFSETQRNKGNFPGRFSGRQFSNSRSEMNVSTLELGDSALYLCASSPSLHYEQYFGPGTRLTVT.

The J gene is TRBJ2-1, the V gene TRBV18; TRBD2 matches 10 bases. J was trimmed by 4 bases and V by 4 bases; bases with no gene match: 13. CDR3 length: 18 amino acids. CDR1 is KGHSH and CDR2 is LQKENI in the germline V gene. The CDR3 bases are TGTGCCAGCTCACGCCAGGGTCTTAGCGGGAGGTTTTACAATGAGCAGTTCTTC. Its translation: CASSRQGLSGRFYNEQFF.

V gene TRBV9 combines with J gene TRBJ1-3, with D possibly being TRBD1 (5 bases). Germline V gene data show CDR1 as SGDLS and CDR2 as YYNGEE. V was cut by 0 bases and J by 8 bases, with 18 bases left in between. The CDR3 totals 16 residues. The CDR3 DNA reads TGTGCCAGCAGCGTAGTTCCCGCAGGGCAAACAGACACCATATATTTT. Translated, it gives CASSVVPAGQTDTIYF.

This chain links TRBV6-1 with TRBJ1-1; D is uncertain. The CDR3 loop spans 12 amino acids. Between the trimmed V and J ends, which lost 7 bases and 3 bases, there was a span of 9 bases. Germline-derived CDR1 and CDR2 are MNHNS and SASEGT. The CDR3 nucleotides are TGTGCCAGCACCCGGTTGTACACTGAAGCTTTCTTT. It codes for CASTRLYTEAFF.

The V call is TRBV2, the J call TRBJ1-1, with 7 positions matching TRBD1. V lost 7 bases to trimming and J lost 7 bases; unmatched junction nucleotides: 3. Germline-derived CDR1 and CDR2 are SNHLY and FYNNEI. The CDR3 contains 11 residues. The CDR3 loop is CASMGQIEAFF. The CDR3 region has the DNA TGTGCCAGCATGGGACAGATTGAAGCTTTCTTT.

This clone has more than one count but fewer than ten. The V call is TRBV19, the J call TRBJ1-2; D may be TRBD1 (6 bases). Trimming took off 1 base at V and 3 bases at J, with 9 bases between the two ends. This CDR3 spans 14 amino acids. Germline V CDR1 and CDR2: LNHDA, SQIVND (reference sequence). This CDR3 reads CASSIGRQDYGYTF. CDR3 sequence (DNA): TGTGCCAGTAGTATAGGAAGACAGGACTATGGCTACACCTTC.

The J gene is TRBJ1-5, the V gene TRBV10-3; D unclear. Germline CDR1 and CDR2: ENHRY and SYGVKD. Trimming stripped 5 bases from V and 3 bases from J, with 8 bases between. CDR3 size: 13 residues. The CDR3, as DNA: TGTGCCATCAGTCTTGGCCCCAATCAGCCCCAGCATTTT. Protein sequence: CAISLGPNQPQHF.

This CDR3 is CAWSLAGQGNYGYTF. CDR3 nucleotides: TGTGCCTGGAGTCTCGCAGGACAGGGGAACTATGGCTACACCTTC. The V and J genes are TRBV30 and TRBJ1-2, with 9 bases matching TRBD1. The CDR3 is made up of 15 amino acids. Trimming at V came to 2 bases and at J to 2 bases, leaving 6 bases not matched to a gene. CDR1 and CDR2 (germline): GTSNPN, SVGIG (reference sequence).

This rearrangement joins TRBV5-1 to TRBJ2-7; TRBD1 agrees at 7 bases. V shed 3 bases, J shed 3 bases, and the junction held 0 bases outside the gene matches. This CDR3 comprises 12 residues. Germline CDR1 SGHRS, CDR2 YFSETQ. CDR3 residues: CASSWDSYEQYF. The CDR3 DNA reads TGCGCCAGCAGCTGGGACAGCTACGAGCAGTACTTC.

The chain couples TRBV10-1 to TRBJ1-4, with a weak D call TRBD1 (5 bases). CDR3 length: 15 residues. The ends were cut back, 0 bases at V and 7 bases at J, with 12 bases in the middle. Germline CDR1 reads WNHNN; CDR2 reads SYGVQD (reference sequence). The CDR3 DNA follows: TGCGCCAGCAGTGAGTCGGGCAGGGAAAGTGAAAAACTGTTTTTT. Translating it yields CASSESGRESEKLFF.

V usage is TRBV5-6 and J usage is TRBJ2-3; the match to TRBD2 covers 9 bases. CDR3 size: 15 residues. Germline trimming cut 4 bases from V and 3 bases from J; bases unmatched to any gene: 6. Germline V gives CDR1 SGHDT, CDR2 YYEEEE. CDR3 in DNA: TGTGCCAGCAGCAACCTAGCGGGGACTACAGATACGCAGTATTTT. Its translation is CASSNLAGTTDTQYF.

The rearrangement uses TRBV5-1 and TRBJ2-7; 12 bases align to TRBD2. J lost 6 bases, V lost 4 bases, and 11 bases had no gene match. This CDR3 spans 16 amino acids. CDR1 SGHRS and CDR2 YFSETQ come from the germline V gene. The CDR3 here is CASSTLTSGRGREQYF. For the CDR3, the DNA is TGCGCCAGCAGCACCCTGACTAGCGGGAGAGGCCGCGAGCAGTACTTC.

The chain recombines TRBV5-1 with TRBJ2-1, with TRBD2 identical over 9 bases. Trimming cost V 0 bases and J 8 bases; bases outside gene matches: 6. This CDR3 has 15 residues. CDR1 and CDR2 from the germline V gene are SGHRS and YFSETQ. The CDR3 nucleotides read TGCGCCAGCAGCTTGGCTAGCGGGATTGGGTATGAGCAGTTCTTC. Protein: CASSLASGIGYEQFF.